This T cell receptor (beta chain) originates from a study of chemoradiotherapy in HPV16-positive cancers (dated by TCRdb to between 2020 and 2023). For the study in its entirety: Using functional T-cell assays on cells from a couple of HPV16-positive patients, the researchers defined candidate HPV-specific T-cell clones and common TCR motifs. Next, the candidate HPV-specific TCRs and motifs were followed in TCR repertoires from roughly 90 patients with HPV-related cancers. The study asked whether T-cell immunity against the HPV oncoproteins E6 and E7 changes during chemoradiotherapy and whether it affects survival. Overall results and qualifications from the work: Improved recurrence-free survival in HPV16-positive patients was associated with expansion of HPV-responsive T cells during chemoradiotherapy. The functional definition of HPV-specific T cells came from only two HPV16-positive patients, and the survival association was reported for HPV16-positive patients. Expansion of candidate HPV-specific clones and E7-related TCR motifs was observed in the tumor microenvironment during treatment, whereas no such expansion was observed for non-HPV-specific T cells.

According to the germline V gene, CDR1 reads SGHTA and CDR2 reads FQGTGA. V and J lose 4 bases and 5 bases, and a span of 12 bases separates them. The CDR3 measures 14 amino acids from cysteine to phenylalanine. Only CDR3 DNA is held: 42 bases, read in frame from base 1. This clone was detected a few times. There is no known antigen for this receptor. The record has no base qualities; no much larger clone is one base away. Repertoires were sampled multiple times during chemoradiotherapy, which allowed clonal expansion in the tumor microenvironment to be followed. The library relied on the immunoSEQ multiplex PCR assay. Not all clones reach the TCRdb copy of this immuneACCESS table, which keeps in-frame sequences only. Checked studies attribute under half of the gap to unresolved V genes and leave the rest unexplained. The sample table lists some 4,200 clones, about 75% of them with a count of one. Of the sample, around 15% falls within the top ten clones.

This chain is built from TRBV7-3 and TRBJ2-1, with no confidently assigned D gene. The TCR comes from a human donor with HPV-associated anogenital cancer. Sample collection occurred from a patient who underwent chemoradiotherapy. The DNA sequence follows: TGTGCCAGCAGCTACCAGCCCTCTAACAATGAGCAGTTCTTC. The encoded protein is CASSYQPSNNEQFF.